The clone carrying this T cell receptor (beta chain) was observed a handful of times. Antigen specificity is unknown. Deletions cut 0 bases from V and 4 bases from J, with 12 bases between. The CDR3 extends over 15 amino acids. Germline V lookup: CDR1 KGHSH, CDR2 LQKENI. The data originate from a study of neurological immune-mediated disorders. Study-wide points: When the repertoires were sorted by phylogenetic grouping, those of 18 of 34 multiple sclerosis patients ended up in one related-CDR3 cluster, a possible signature.

Each CDR3 protein gets one entry after TCRdb re-called the 5' RACE reads with MiXCR. Counted here are around 68,000 distinct CDR3 sequences, 3.5% to 4.5% occurring once; the ten biggest clones make up about 2.4%. The TCR sequence derives from a man between 45 and 60 years old with multiple sclerosis. Sequenced sample: PBMCs. This chain uses TRBV18 with TRBJ1-2; a weak D match, TRBD1 (5 bases). CDR3 sequence: CASSPPIRGAYGYTF. CDR3 sequence (DNA): TGTGCCAGCTCACCACCAATAAGGGGCGCCTATGGCTACACCTTC.